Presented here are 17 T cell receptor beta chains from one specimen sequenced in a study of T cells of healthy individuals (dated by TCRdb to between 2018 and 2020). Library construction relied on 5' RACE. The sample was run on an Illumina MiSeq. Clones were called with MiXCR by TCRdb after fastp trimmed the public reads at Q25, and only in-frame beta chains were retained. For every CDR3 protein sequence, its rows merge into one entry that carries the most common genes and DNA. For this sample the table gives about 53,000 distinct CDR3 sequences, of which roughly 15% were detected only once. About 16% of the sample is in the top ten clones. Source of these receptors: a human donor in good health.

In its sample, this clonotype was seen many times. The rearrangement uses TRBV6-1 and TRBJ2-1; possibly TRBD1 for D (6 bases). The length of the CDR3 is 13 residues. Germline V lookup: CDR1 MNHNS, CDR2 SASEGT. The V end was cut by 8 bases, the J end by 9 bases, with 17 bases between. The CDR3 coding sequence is TGTGCCAGCTCACAGGGCCCAAGGGGTGAGCAGTTCTTC. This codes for CASSQGPRGEQFF.

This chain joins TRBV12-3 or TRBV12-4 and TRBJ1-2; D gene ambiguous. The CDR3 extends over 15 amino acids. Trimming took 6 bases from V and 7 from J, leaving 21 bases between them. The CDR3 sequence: CASSLVSGLEGGYTF. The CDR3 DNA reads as TGTGCCAGCAGCCTAGTATCGGGGTTGGAAGGTGGCTACACCTTC.

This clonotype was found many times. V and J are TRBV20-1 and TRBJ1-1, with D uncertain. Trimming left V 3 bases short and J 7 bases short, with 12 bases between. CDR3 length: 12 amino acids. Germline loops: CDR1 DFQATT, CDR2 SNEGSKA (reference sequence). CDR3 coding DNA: TGCAGTGCTAGTAAGGGCCAGGTTGAAGCTTTCTTT. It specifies CSASKGQVEAFF.

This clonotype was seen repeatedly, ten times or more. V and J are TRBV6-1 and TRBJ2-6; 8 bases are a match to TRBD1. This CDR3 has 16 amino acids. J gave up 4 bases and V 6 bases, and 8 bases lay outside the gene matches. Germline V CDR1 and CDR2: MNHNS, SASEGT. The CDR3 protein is CASSRMTGVGANVLTF. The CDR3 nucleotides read TGTGCCAGCAGCCGAATGACAGGGGTCGGGGCCAACGTCCTGACTTTC.

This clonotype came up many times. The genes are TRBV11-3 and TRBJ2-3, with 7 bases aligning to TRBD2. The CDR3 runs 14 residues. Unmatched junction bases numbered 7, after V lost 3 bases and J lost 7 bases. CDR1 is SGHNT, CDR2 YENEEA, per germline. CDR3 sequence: CASSLRGTDNTQYF. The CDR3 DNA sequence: TGTGCCAGCAGCTTGCGGGGGACTGACAATACGCAGTATTTT.

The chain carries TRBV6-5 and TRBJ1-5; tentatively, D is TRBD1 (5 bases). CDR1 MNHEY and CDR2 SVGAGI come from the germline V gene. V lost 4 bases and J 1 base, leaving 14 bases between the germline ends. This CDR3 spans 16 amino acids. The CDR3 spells CASSSTGAGSNQPQHF. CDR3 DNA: TGTGCCAGCAGTTCCACCGGGGCAGGGAGCAATCAGCCCCAGCATTTT.

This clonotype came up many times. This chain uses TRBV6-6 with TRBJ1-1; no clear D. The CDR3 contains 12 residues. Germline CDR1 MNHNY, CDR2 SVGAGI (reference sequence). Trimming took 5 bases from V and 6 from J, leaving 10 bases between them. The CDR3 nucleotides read TGTGCCAGCAGTAAGACGGTCGCTGAAGCTTTCTTT. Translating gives CASSKTVAEAFF.

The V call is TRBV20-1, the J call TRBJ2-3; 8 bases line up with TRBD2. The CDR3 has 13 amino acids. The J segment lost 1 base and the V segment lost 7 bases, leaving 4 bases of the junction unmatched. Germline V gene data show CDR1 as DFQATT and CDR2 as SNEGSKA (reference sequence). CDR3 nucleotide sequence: TGCAGTGGCGGTAGCGGGGGCACAGATACGCAGTATTTT. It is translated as CSGGSGGTDTQYF.

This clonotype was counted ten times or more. The CDR3: CSVATGGADGYTF. For the CDR3, the DNA is TGCAGCGTCGCGACAGGGGGCGCGGATGGCTACACCTTC. The chain combines TRBV29-1 with TRBJ1-2; TRBD1 matches at 10 bases. Germline values: CDR1 SQVTM, CDR2 ANQGSEA. With V trimmed by 6 bases and J by 6 bases, 7 bases remained unmatched. This CDR3 has 13 amino acids. Supplemented by reference TRBV29-1 and TRBJ1-2, the full variable domain reads SAVISQKPSRDICQRGTSLTIQCQVDSQVTMMFWYRQQPGQSLTLIATANQGSEATYESGFVIDKFPISRPNLTFSTLTVSNMSPEDSSIYLCSVATGGADGYTFGSGTRLTVV.

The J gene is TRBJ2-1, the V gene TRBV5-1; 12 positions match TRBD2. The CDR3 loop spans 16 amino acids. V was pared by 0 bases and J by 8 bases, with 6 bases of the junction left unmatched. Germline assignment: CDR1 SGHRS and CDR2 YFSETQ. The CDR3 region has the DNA TGCGCCAGCAGCTTGGCCGGAACTAGCGGGGGGTATGAGCAGTTCTTC. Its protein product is CASSLAGTSGGYEQFF.

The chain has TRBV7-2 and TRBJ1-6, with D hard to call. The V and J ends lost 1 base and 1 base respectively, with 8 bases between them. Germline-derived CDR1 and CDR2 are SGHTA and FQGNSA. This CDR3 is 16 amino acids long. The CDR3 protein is CASSLGGGSYNSPLHF. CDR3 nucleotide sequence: TGTGCCAGCAGCTTAGGAGGAGGATCCTATAATTCACCCCTCCACTTT.

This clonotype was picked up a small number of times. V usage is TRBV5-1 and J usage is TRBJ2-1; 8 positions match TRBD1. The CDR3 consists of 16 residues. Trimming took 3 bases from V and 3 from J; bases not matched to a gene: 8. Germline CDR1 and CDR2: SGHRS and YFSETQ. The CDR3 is CASSSGQGGYYNEQFF. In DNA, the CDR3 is TGCGCCAGCAGCTCCGGACAGGGTGGATACTACAATGAGCAGTTCTTC. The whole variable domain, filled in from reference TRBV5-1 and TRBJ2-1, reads KAGVTQTPRYLIKTRGQQVTLSCSPISGHRSVSWYQQTPGQGLQFLFEYFSETQRNKGNFPGRFSGRQFSNSRSEMNVSTLELGDSALYLCASSSGQGGYYNEQFFGPGTRLTVL.

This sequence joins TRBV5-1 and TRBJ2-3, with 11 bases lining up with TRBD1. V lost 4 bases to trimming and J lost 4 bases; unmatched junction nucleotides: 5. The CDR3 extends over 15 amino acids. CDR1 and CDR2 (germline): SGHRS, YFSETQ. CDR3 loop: CASSGRTGGADTQYF. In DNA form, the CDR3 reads TGCGCCAGCAGCGGGCGGACAGGGGGCGCAGATACGCAGTATTTT.

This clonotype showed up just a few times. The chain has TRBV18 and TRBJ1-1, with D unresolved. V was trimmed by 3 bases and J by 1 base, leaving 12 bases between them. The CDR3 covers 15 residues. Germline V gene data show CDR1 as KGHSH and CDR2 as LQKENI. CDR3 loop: CASSPILLENTEAFF. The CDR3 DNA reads TGTGCCAGCTCACCGATTCTCTTAGAGAACACTGAAGCTTTCTTT.

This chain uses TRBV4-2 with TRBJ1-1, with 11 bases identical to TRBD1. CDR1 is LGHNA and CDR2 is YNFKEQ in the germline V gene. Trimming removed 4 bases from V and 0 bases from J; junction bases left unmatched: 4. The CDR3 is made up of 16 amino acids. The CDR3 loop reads CASSRGTGGMNTEAFF. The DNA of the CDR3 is TGTGCCAGCAGCCGTGGGACAGGGGGTATGAACACTGAAGCTTTCTTT.

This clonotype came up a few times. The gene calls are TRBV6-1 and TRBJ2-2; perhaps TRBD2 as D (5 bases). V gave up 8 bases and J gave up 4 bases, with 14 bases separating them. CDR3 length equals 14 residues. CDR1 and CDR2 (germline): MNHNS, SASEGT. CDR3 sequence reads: CASGVRASTGELFF. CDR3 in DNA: TGTGCCAGCGGGGTGAGGGCGAGCACCGGGGAGCTGTTTTTT.

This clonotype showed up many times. The CDR3 DNA follows: TGCGCCAGCAGCCAAGAATGGACTAGCGGGAGTGTTAGTGGAGAGACCCAGTACTTC. As protein: CASSQEWTSGSVSGETQYF. The gene calls are TRBV4-1 and TRBJ2-5; 13 bases agree with TRBD2. V lost 0 bases to trimming and J lost 4 bases; unmatched junction nucleotides: 11. CDR1 and CDR2 from the germline V gene are MGHRA and YSYEKL. The CDR3 has 19 residues.